A single sample is the source of the 8 T cell receptor beta chains below, sequenced in a study of regulatory T cells in long-lasting Graves disease. As for time point: newly diagnosed GD, antithyroid drugs for less than 3 months. From PBMCs, RNA was extracted and then used to make the TCR library. Construction of TCR beta libraries relied on iRepertoire HTBI primers and on Arm-PCR targeting CDR3 regions. Each CDR3 protein is one row after TCRdb ran MiXCR on the multiplex PCR reads. The table includes hundreds of thousands of distinct CDR3 sequences, about 14% detected once. These sequences were also reported in another study, on T cells in Graves' hyperthyroidism and ophthalmopathy.

This specimen consisted of peripheral blood mononuclear cells (PBMCs), obtained at new diagnosis, from a patient treated with antithyroid drugs. These receptors came from a young man with Graves disease.

The V and J genes are TRBV20-1 and TRBJ1-2; no reliable D call. In germline, CDR1 is DFQATT, CDR2 SNEGSKA (reference sequence). The CDR3 totals 16 residues. V was clipped by 6 bases and J by 7 bases, with 27 bases between them. The CDR3, as DNA: TGCAGTGCCTACAGCCCGGCCCCGGGGAGGATTAGTGGCTACACCTTC. Translating gives CSAYSPAPGRISGYTF.

The chain is built from TRBV6-1 and TRBJ2-6; 7 nucleotides align to TRBD2. This CDR3 region has 19 residues. The V segment lost 5 bases and the J segment 2 bases; nucleotides outside the gene matches: 15. CDR1 is MNHNS and CDR2 is SASEGT in the germline V gene. The CDR3 region is CASSPSLRGVGTGANVLTF. Written as DNA, the CDR3 is TGTGCCAGCAGTCCCTCCCTCCGGGGGGTAGGGACTGGGGCCAACGTCCTGACTTTC.

V usage is TRBV29-1 and J usage is TRBJ2-3; TRBD2 aligns across 7 bases. This CDR3 contains 12 residues. Germline V gene sequence: CDR1 SQVTM, CDR2 ANQGSEA. Trimming cost V 7 bases and J 8 bases; bases outside gene matches: 9. The CDR3: CSAGGGLGTQYF. CDR3 DNA sequence: TGCAGCGCTGGGGGAGGGCTTGGTACGCAGTATTTT.

The sample holds a few counts of this clonotype. The rearrangement joins TRBV19 to TRBJ2-2, with D unresolved. The CDR3 contains 14 residues. Between the trimmed V and J ends, which lost 7 bases and 4 bases, there was a span of 13 bases. From germline, CDR1 is LNHDA and CDR2 SQIVND (reference sequence). CDR3 amino acids: CASIPGPATGELFF. DNA of the CDR3: TGTGCCAGTATACCGGGCCCCGCCACCGGGGAGCTGTTTTTT. The entire variable domain, with the rest obtained from reference TRBV19 and TRBJ2-2, is as follows: DGGITQSPKYLFRKEGQNVTLSCEQNLNHDAMYWYRQDPGQGLRLIYYSQIVNDFQKGDIAEGYSVSREKKESFPLTVTSAQKNPTAFYLCASIPGPATGELFFGEGSRLTVL.

This clonotype was picked up a small number of times. This chain uses TRBV4-2 with TRBJ2-3, with 10 bases that match TRBD2. The CDR3 totals 16 residues. The junction had 8 bases not matched to a gene; V was cut back by 1 base and J by 7 bases. CDR1 and CDR2 from the germline V gene are LGHNA and YNFKEQ. CDR3 protein: CASSQGIAGGRNTQYF. The CDR3 DNA reads TGTGCCAGCAGCCAAGGAATAGCGGGAGGTAGGAATACGCAGTATTTT.

In its sample, this clonotype was seen many times. The chain uses TRBV7-2 and TRBJ2-3; TRBD2 aligns across 8 bases. The junction had 8 bases not matched to a gene; V was cut back by 0 bases and J by 6 bases. Germline V gives CDR1 SGHTA, CDR2 FQGNSA. This CDR3 comprises 16 residues. The CDR3 region has the DNA TGTGCCAGCAGCTTAGCCGGGACTAGTGGCAGGGATACGCAGTATTTT. It specifies CASSLAGTSGRDTQYF.

This chain connects TRBV18 to TRBJ2-7; possible D gene TRBD1, 5 bases. CDR1 KGHSH and CDR2 LQKENI come from the germline V gene. The V and J ends lost 4 bases and 1 base respectively, with 11 bases between them. This CDR3 is built from 14 residues. The CDR3 region is CASSLQDGSYEQYF. For the CDR3, the DNA is TGTGCCAGCTCACTACAGGACGGTTCCTACGAGCAGTACTTC.

This clonotype was seen only a few times. The chain recombines TRBV6-1 with TRBJ2-3; 16 bases fit TRBD2. There are 17 residues in the CDR3. Germline CDR1 and CDR2: MNHNS and SASEGT. With V trimmed by 4 bases and J by 2 bases, 3 bases remained unmatched. Here the CDR3 reads CASSAGTSGRATDTQYF. The CDR3 region has the DNA TGTGCCAGCAGTGCCGGGACTAGCGGGAGGGCCACAGATACGCAGTATTTT.